These 17 T cell receptor beta chains came from one sample sequenced in a study of blood T cell repertoires in COVID-19. TCRdb's table, derived via immunoSEQ multiplex PCR, lists solely in-frame clones and lacks some. The sample holds a few hundred thousand clones; approximately 88% are singletons and the top ten take 2% to 2.5%. The sequenced material came from peripheral blood. These receptor sequences come from a man aged 50-60 years with acute or convalescent COVID-19.

The chain has TRBV7-8 and TRBJ2-4, with D perhaps TRBD1 (6 bases). Trimming removed 1 base from V and 4 bases from J, with 14 bases in between. This CDR3 contains 16 residues. Germline V CDR1 and CDR2: SGHVS, FQNEAQ. DNA for the CDR3: TGTGCCAGCAGCTTAGGAACAGGACAGCTTAAAAACATTCAGTACTTC. Its translation: CASSLGTGQLKNIQYF.

This chain joins TRBV12-3 or TRBV12-4 and TRBJ1-6; D unclear. The CDR3 loop spans 11 amino acids. The germline V and J ends were trimmed by 8 bases and 10 bases, with 9 bases remaining between them. The CDR3 nucleotides are TGTGCCAGCCTGGACTTATCACCCCTCCACTTT. The encoded protein is CASLDLSPLHF.

The chain is built from TRBV4-2 and TRBJ1-4; possibly TRBD1 for D (5 bases). The CDR3 covers 15 residues. Trimming cost V 4 bases and J 6 bases, with 15 bases left between them. Germline-derived CDR1 and CDR2 are LGHNA and YNFKEQ. The CDR3 region is CASSPGAIGDEKLFF. The CDR3 region has the DNA TGTGCCAGCAGCCCCGGAGCTATAGGGGATGAAAAACTGTTTTTT.

V and J are TRBV2 and TRBJ2-3; D is ambiguous. V was trimmed by 5 bases and J by 2 bases, leaving 14 bases between them. Germline V gene sequence: CDR1 SNHLY, CDR2 FYNNEI. The CDR3 length is 15 residues. CDR3 in DNA: TGTGCCAGCAGTTCGGCCCGAAGACTCACAGATACGCAGTATTTT. Residues: CASSSARRLTDTQYF.

The chain employs TRBV10-3 and TRBJ2-5; the match to TRBD1 covers 7 bases. The CDR3 consists of 13 residues. V gave up 4 bases and J gave up 1 base; unmatched junction bases: 0. Per the germline V gene, CDR1 is ENHRY and CDR2 is SYGVKD. CDR3: CAISGQGQETQYF. CDR3 coding DNA: TGTGCCATCAGTGGACAGGGCCAAGAGACCCAGTACTTC.

V and J are TRBV4-2 and TRBJ2-2; TRBD2 might be the D (6 bases). V lost 1 base to trimming and J lost 1 base, with 10 bases between them. The germline CDR1 and CDR2 sequences are LGHNA and YNFKEQ. The CDR3 totals 16 residues. Here the CDR3 DNA reads TGTGCCAGCAGCCAAGCGGCGGGGCTGAACACCGGGGAGCTGTTTTTT. Translating gives CASSQAAGLNTGELFF.

This clone was recorded a few times. The chain recombines TRBV5-1 with TRBJ1-2, with 9 bases lining up with TRBD1. CDR1 and CDR2 from the germline V gene are SGHRS and YFSETQ. CDR3 length: 13 residues. The J segment lost 2 bases and the V segment lost 4 bases, leaving 0 bases of the junction unmatched. CDR3 sequence: CASSGTGNYGYTF. The CDR3 DNA follows: TGCGCCAGCAGCGGGACAGGGAACTATGGCTACACCTTC.

This CDR3 reads CASSSRVASGGDEGTQYF. CDR3 in DNA: TGTGCCAGCAGCTCCCGTGTGGCTAGCGGGGGGGATGAGGGTACGCAGTATTTT. This chain joins TRBV7-2 and TRBJ2-3; the match to TRBD2 covers 12 bases. The CDR3 has 18 amino acids. The junction had 16 bases not matched to a gene; V was cut back by 4 bases and J by 8 bases. Germline values: CDR1 SGHTA, CDR2 FQGNSA. The full variable domain, completed using reference TRBV7-2 and TRBJ2-3, is GAGVSQSPSNKVTEKGKDVELRCDPISGHTALYWYRQSLGQGLEFLIYFQGNSAPDKSGLPSDRFSAERTGGSVSTLTIQRTQQEDSAVYLCASSSRVASGGDEGTQYFGPGTRLTVL.

The count of this clone is one. The rearrangement links TRBV5-1 to TRBJ1-5; no firm D call. Looked up from germline, CDR1 is SGHRS and CDR2 is YFSETQ. Trimming took off 4 bases at V and 0 bases at J, with 17 bases between the two ends. The CDR3 has 17 residues. This chain's CDR3 is CASSPSPPVYSNQPQHF. DNA of the CDR3: TGCGCCAGCAGCCCTTCACCCCCGGTTTATAGCAATCAGCCCCAGCATTTT.

This chain links TRBV30 with TRBJ2-7; D unclear. The CDR3 totals 13 residues. V was cut by 0 bases and J by 6 bases, with 12 bases left in between. In germline, CDR1 is GTSNPN, CDR2 SVGIG (reference sequence). The CDR3 spells CAWSVNLVSEQYF. In DNA form, the CDR3 reads TGTGCCTGGAGTGTAAATTTAGTTTCCGAGCAGTACTTC.

The chain couples TRBV5-4 to TRBJ1-6; a weak D match, TRBD1 (6 bases). The CDR3 has 16 amino acids. The germline CDR1 and CDR2 sequences are SGHNT and YYREEE (reference sequence). V lost 0 bases and J lost 10, with 17 bases in between. CDR3 region: CASSLDGRGKGSPLHF. The CDR3 DNA is TGTGCCAGCAGCTTGGACGGCAGGGGAAAGGGATCACCCCTCCACTTT.

As regards this clone: The same CDR3 is also encoded by other DNA sequences in this sample. The chain recombines TRBV5-1 with TRBJ1-1; TRBD1 aligns across 7 bases. Germline CDR1 reads SGHRS; CDR2 reads YFSETQ. Losses at the gene ends were 4 bases for V and 2 bases for J; bases not matched to a gene: 5. This CDR3 is built from 14 residues. The CDR3 DNA reads as TGCGCCAGCAGCCCCGACAGGGTCAACACTGAAGCTTTCTTT. It is translated as CASSPDRVNTEAFF.

V and J are TRBV2 and TRBJ1-2, with 7 bases fitting TRBD1. CDR3 size: 14 residues. The germline V gene encodes CDR1 SNHLY and CDR2 FYNNEI. J was trimmed by 3 bases and V by 2 bases; bases with no gene match: 3. The CDR3 sequence: CASSESRGDYGYTF. CDR3 in DNA: TGTGCCAGCAGTGAAAGCAGGGGGGACTATGGCTACACCTTC.

The chain couples TRBV6-6 to TRBJ2-7, with 10 bases matching TRBD2. The CDR3 covers 15 residues. The V gene's germline CDR1 is MNHNY and CDR2 SVGAGI (reference sequence). V was clipped by 2 bases and J by 1 base; unmatched bases: 2. In nucleotides, the CDR3 is TGTGCCAGCAGTTACATTAGCGGGGGGTCCTACGAGCAGTACTTC. Translated: CASSYISGGSYEQYF.

The chain links TRBV5-1 to TRBJ2-3, with 11 bases aligning to TRBD2. The length of the CDR3 is 15 residues. The ends lost 4 bases at V and 3 bases at J; junction bases unmatched: 4. Germline CDR1 reads SGHRS; CDR2 reads YFSETQ. CDR3 nucleotide sequence: TGCGCCAGCAGCAGACTAGCGGGGATAACAGATACGCAGTATTTT. Amino acids: CASSRLAGITDTQYF. The full variable domain, rest sourced from reference TRBV5-1 and TRBJ2-3, is KAGVTQTPRYLIKTRGQQVTLSCSPISGHRSVSWYQQTPGQGLQFLFEYFSETQRNKGNFPGRFSGRQFSNSRSEMNVSTLELGDSALYLCASSRLAGITDTQYFGPGTRLTVL.

This clone was counted a few times. The CDR3 DNA is TGCGCCAGCAGTGGGGGGGTAAGAGAGACCCAGTACTTC. This gives the protein CASSGGVRETQYF. The chain has TRBV10-2 and TRBJ2-5; D might be TRBD2 (6 bases). The CDR3 covers 13 residues. Trimming took 4 bases from V and 4 from J, leaving 10 bases between them. Germline loops: CDR1 WSHSY, CDR2 SAAADI.

The rearrangement uses TRBV29-1 and TRBJ1-1; TRBD1 agrees at 10 bases. This CDR3 is 13 amino acids long. The J segment lost 6 bases and the V segment lost 8 bases, leaving 9 bases of the junction unmatched. Germline CDR1 SQVTM, CDR2 ANQGSEA. The CDR3 nucleotides are TGCAGCACCTTGGACAGGGGGACTGCTGAAGCTTTCTTT. This encodes CSTLDRGTAEAFF.